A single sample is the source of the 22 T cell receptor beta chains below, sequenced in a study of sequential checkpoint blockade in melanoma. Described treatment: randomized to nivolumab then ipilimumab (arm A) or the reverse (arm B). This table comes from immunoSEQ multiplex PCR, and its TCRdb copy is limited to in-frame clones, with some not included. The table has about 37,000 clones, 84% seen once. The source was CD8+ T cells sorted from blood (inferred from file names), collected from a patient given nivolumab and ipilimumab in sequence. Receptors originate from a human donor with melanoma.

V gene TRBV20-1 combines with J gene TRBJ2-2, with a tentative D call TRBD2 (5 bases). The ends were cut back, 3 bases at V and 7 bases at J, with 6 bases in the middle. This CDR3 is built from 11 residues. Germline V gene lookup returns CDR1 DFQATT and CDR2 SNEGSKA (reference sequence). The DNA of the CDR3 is TGCAGTGCTAGGGAGGACGGGGAGCTGTTTTTT. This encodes CSAREDGELFF.

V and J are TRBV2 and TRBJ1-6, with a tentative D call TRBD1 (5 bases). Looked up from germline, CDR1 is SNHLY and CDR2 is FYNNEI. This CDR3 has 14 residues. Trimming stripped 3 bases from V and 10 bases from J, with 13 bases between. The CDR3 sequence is CASSDPGEKSPLHF. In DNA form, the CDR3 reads TGTGCCAGCAGTGACCCGGGGGAGAAGTCACCCCTCCACTTT.

The CDR3 DNA sequence: TGTGCCAGCAGCTTGACGCAGGGATACGAGCAGTACTTC. It specifies CASSLTQGYEQYF. The V gene is TRBV7-3, the J gene TRBJ2-7, with a possible D match to TRBD1 (5 bases). The CDR3 is 13 amino acids. With 3 bases removed from V and 4 bases from J, the gap between germline ends came to 10 bases. Germline V gene lookup returns CDR1 SGHTA and CDR2 FQGTGA.

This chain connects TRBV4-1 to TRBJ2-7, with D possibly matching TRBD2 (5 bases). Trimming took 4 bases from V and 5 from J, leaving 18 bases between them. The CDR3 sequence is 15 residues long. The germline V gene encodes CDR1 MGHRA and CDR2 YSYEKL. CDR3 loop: CASSLAGTPRDEQYF. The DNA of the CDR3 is TGCGCCAGCAGCCTGGCAGGAACCCCGAGGGACGAGCAGTACTTC.

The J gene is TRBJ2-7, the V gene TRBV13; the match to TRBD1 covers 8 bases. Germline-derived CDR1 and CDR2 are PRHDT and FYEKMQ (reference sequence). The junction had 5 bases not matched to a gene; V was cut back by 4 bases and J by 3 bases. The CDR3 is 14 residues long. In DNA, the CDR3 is TGTGCCAGCAGCTACGGACAGGGCCGCTACGAGCAGTACTTC. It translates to CASSYGQGRYEQYF.

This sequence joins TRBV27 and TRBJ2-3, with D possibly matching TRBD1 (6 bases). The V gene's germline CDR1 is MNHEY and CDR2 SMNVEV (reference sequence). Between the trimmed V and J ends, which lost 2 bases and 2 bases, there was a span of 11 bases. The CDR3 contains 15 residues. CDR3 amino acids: CASSLTGIATDTQYF. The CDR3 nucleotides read TGTGCCAGCAGTTTAACAGGGATAGCCACAGATACGCAGTATTTT.

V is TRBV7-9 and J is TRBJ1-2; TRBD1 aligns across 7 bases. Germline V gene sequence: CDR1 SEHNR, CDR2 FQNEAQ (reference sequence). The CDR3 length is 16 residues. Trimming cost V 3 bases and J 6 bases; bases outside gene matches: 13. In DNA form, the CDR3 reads TGTGCCAGCAGCTTCCTGACAGGGACGCTTGTCGATGGCTACACCTTC. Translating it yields CASSFLTGTLVDGYTF.

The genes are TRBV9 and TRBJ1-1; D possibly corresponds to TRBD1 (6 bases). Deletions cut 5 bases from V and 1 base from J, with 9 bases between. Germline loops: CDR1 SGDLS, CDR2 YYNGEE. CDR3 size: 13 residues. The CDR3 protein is CASSRQENTEAFF. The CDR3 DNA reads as TGTGCCAGCAGTCGACAGGAGAACACTGAAGCTTTCTTT. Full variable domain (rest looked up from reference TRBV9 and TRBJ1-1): DSGVTQTPKHLITATGQRVTLRCSPRSGDLSVYWYQQSLDQGLQFLIQYYNGEERAKGNILERFSAQQFPDLHSELNLSSLELGDSALYFCASSRQENTEAFFGQGTRLTVV.

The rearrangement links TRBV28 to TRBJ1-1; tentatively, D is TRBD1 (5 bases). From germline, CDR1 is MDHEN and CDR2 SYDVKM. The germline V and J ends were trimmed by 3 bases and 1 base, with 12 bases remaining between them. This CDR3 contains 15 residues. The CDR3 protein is CASSFGGSGNTEAFF. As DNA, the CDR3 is TGTGCCAGCAGTTTCGGGGGATCGGGGAACACTGAAGCTTTCTTT.

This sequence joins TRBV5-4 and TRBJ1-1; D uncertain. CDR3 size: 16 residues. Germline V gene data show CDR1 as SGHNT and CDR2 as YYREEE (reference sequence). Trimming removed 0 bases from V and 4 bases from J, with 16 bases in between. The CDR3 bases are TGTGCCAGCAGCTTGGATGGGATTTTCGGGGTCACTGAAGCTTTCTTT. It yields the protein CASSLDGIFGVTEAFF.

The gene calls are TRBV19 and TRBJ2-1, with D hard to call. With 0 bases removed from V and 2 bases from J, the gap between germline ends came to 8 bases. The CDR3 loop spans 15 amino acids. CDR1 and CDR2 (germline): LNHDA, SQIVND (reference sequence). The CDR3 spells CASSIDLGTYNEQFF. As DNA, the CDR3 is TGTGCCAGTAGTATAGATCTTGGCACCTACAATGAGCAGTTCTTC.

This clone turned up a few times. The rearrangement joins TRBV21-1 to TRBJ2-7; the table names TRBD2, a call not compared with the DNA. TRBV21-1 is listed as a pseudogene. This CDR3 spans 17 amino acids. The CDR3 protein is CASSKDEGSQFSYEQYF. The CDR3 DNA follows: TGTGCCAGCAGCAAAGATGAGGGCAGTCAATTCTCCTACGAGCAGTACTTC.

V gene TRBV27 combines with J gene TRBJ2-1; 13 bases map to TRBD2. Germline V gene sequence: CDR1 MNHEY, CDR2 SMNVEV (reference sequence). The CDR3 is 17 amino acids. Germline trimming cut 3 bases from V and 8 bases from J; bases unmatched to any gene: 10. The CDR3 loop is CASSFTLPGLAGHEQFF. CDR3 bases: TGTGCCAGCAGTTTTACATTACCGGGACTAGCGGGACATGAGCAGTTCTTC.

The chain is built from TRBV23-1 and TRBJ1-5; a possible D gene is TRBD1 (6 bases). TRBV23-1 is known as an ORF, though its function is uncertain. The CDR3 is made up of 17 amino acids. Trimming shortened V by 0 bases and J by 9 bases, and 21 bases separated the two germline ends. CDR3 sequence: CASSQSWDTDWRPPQHF. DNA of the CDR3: TGCGCCAGCAGTCAATCCTGGGACACGGATTGGCGCCCGCCCCAGCATTTT.

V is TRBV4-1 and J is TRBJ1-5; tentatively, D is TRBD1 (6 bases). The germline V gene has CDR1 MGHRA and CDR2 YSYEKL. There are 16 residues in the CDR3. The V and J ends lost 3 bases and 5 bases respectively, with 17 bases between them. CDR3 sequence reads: CASSQVKVGGDQPQHF. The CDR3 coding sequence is TGCGCCAGCAGCCAGGTTAAGGTTGGGGGCGATCAGCCCCAGCATTTT.

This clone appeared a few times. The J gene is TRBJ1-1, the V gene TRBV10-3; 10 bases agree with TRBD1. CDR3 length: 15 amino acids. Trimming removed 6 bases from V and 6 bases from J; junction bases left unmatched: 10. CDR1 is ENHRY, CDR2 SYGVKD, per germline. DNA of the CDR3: TGTGCCATCAGGGGTGGGACAGGGGACCCGCCTGAAGCTTTCTTT. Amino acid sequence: CAIRGGTGDPPEAFF.

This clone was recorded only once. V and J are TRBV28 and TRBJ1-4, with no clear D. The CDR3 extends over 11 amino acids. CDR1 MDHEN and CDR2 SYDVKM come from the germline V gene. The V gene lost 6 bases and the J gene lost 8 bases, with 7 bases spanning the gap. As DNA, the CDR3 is TGTGCCAGCAGGGAGGTGGAAAAACTGTTTTTT. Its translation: CASREVEKLFF.

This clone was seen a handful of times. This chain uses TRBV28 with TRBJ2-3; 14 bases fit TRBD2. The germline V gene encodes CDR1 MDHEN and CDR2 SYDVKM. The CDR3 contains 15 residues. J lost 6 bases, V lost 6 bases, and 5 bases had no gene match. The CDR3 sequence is CASRRTSGRMDTQYF. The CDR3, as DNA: TGTGCCAGCAGGCGGACTAGCGGGAGGATGGATACGCAGTATTTT.

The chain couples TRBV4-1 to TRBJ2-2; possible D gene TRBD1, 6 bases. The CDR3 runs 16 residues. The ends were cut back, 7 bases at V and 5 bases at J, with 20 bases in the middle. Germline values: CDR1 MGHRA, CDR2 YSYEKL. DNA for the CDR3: TGCGCCAGCACCCCTATTTCAGGGGATTGGACCGGGGAGCTGTTTTTT. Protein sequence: CASTPISGDWTGELFF.

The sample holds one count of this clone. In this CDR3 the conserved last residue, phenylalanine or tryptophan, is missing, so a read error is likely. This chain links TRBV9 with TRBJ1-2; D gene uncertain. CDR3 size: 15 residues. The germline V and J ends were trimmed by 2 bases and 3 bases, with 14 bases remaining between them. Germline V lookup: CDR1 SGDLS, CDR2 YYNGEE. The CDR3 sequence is CASSVGPQADYGYTL. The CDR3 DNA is TGTGCCAGCAGCGTTGGCCCCCAGGCGGACTATGGCTACACCCTC.

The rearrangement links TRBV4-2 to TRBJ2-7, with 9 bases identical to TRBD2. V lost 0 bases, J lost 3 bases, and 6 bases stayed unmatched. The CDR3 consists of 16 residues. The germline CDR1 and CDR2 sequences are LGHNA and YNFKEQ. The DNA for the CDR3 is TGTGCCAGCAGCCAAGAGCCAGGTAGCGGGAGCTACGAGCAGTACTTC. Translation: CASSQEPGSGSYEQYF.

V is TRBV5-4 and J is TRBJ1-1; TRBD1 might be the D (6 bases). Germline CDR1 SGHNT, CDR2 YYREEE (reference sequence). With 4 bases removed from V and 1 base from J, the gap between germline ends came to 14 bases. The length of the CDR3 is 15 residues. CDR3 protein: CASSQKGEGNTEAFF. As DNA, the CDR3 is TGTGCCAGCAGCCAAAAGGGGGAGGGGAACACTGAAGCTTTCTTT. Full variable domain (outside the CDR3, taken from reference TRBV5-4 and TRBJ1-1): ETGVTQSPTHLIKTRGQQVTLRCSSQSGHNTVSWYQQALGQGPQFIFQYYREEENGRGNFPPRFSGLQFPNYSSELNVNALELDDSALYLCASSQKGEGNTEAFFGQGTRLTVV.